This T cell receptor (beta chain) was captured by sequencing in a study of TIL therapy for anti-PD-1-resistant metastatic lung cancer. Study as a whole: Tumors were harvested before any PD-1/PD-L1 blockade. Tumors had a median PD-L1 proportion score of roughly 5.7%.

This was the immunoSEQ v3 assay. TCRdb's table, derived via immunoSEQ multiplex PCR, lists solely in-frame clones and lacks some. The table shows tens of thousands of clones, with 69% occurring only once. Regarding time point: pre-treatment sample, taken before nivolumab and TIL therapy. Germline CDR1 is SGHNT and CDR2 is YENEEA. The CDR3 is made up of 14 amino acids. Between the trimmed V and J ends, which lost 5 bases and 4 bases, there was a span of 11 bases. J is TRBJ2-2 and V is TRBV11-3; D is uncertain. This sequence originates from a person aged 25-85 years with non-small cell lung cancer. The input for sequencing was blood, taken at baseline. This CDR3 reads CASSLMAGTGELFF. The CDR3 nucleotides are TGTGCCAGCAGCCTGATGGCAGGCACCGGGGAGCTGTTTTTT.